Below, 21 T cell receptor beta chains from the same sample are listed, as sequenced in a study of blood T cell repertoires in COVID-19. Sequencing used immunoSEQ multiplex PCR; TCRdb keeps in-frame clones, though not all of them. The table lists around 100,000 clones, approximately 80% of them singletons, with approximately 3.4% in the top ten. Sequencing input: peripheral blood. All receptors derive from a woman of 80 years or more with active or convalescent COVID-19.

The chain couples TRBV28 to TRBJ1-1, with TRBD1 identical over 7 bases. The J segment lost 3 bases and the V segment lost 2 bases, leaving 15 bases of the junction unmatched. Germline CDR1 MDHEN, CDR2 SYDVKM. The CDR3 extends over 18 amino acids. The CDR3 nucleotides are TGTGCCAGCAGTTTAATTCCCCACCGAGGGGGCGCGCACACTGAAGCTTTCTTT. Amino acids: CASSLIPHRGGAHTEAFF.

The rearrangement links TRBV3-1 (or the pseudogene TRBV3-2) to TRBJ1-3, with 11 positions matching TRBD1. Germline CDR1 is LGHDT and CDR2 is YNNKEL (reference sequence). With V trimmed by 4 bases and J by 0 bases, 14 bases remained unmatched. This CDR3 is built from 20 residues. CDR3 protein: CASSPMSRDRGEGSGNTIYF. CDR3 in DNA: TGTGCCAGCAGCCCAATGTCCCGGGACAGGGGGGAAGGCTCTGGAAACACCATATATTTT.

The V gene is TRBV6-2 or TRBV6-3, the J gene TRBJ2-7; TRBD2 matches 8 bases. The germline gives CDR1 MNHEY, CDR2 SVGEGT. Trimming took 3 bases from V and 0 from J; bases not matched to a gene: 10. The CDR3 has 17 amino acids. The CDR3 DNA reads TGTGCCAGCAGTTATCCCGACAGCGGGGGTGACTCCTACGAGCAGTACTTC. Its translation is CASSYPDSGGDSYEQYF.

This rearrangement joins TRBV28 to TRBJ1-4, with D tentatively TRBD1 (5 bases). Germline values: CDR1 MDHEN, CDR2 SYDVKM. This CDR3 spans 16 amino acids. V dropped 8 bases and J dropped 8 bases, with 24 bases sitting between them. CDR3 nucleotide sequence: TGTGCCAGCTGGGGAGTCTCGGGAGGGGTGGGAGAAAAACTGTTTTTT. Its protein product is CASWGVSGGVGEKLFF.

This clone was detected once. This rearrangement joins TRBV28 to TRBJ2-7; 7 nucleotides line up with TRBD1. Per germline, CDR1 MDHEN and CDR2 SYDVKM. The CDR3 has 15 amino acids. Unmatched junction bases numbered 9, after V lost 6 bases and J lost 1 base. CDR3 in DNA: TGTGCCAGCAGCCAAGAAAGCAGGGGGTCCTACGAGCAGTACTTC. Translating it yields CASSQESRGSYEQYF.

This clone was counted between two and nine times. This chain joins TRBV30 and TRBJ2-7, with 7 bases matching TRBD1. CDR1 is GTSNPN and CDR2 is SVGIG in the germline V gene (reference sequence). V dropped 3 bases and J dropped 2; count of bases not matched to a gene: 4. This CDR3 has 13 amino acids. The CDR3 coding sequence is TGTGCCTGGAGCCCACAGGGGACCTACGAGCAGTACTTC. As protein: CAWSPQGTYEQYF.

CDR3 nucleotides: TGTGCCAGCAGCTTAGCCAGCATGGGGTCCAGGGGGACCCAGTACTTC. It yields the protein CASSLASMGSRGTQYF. This chain connects TRBV7-8 to TRBJ2-5, with a possible D match to TRBD1 (6 bases). There are 16 residues in the CDR3. Between the trimmed V and J ends, which lost 0 bases and 7 bases, there was a span of 18 bases. Germline loops: CDR1 SGHVS, CDR2 FQNEAQ. The variable domain in full, with the rest retrieved from reference TRBV7-8 and TRBJ2-5, is GAGVSQSPRYKVAKRGQDVALRCDPISGHVSLFWYQQALGQGPEFLTYFQNEAQLDKSGLPSDRFFAERPEGSVSTLKIQRTQQEDSAVYLCASSLASMGSRGTQYFGPGTRLLVL.

The chain links TRBV6-5 to TRBJ2-5, with 7 bases lining up with TRBD1. The CDR3 is 14 residues long. Germline CDR1 reads MNHEY; CDR2 reads SVGAGI. Trimming cost V 10 bases and J 2 bases; bases outside gene matches: 10. CDR3 protein: CATVAGTAQETQYF. Here the CDR3 DNA reads TGTGCCACCGTAGCCGGGACAGCACAAGAGACCCAGTACTTC.

The V call is TRBV28, the J call TRBJ1-3; no clear D. Germline-derived CDR1 and CDR2 are MDHEN and SYDVKM. Trimming took 3 bases from V and 0 from J, leaving 9 bases between them. This CDR3 comprises 15 residues. CDR3 region: CASSFIRDSGNTIYF. DNA of the CDR3: TGTGCCAGCAGTTTTATCCGGGACTCTGGAAACACCATATATTTT.

The chain links TRBV2 to TRBJ2-3; D may be TRBD2 (6 bases). This CDR3 region has 15 residues. Germline V gives CDR1 SNHLY, CDR2 FYNNEI. V shed 2 bases and J shed 1 base, with 10 bases lying between them. The CDR3 region is CASSERGMGTDTQYF. In DNA, the CDR3 is TGTGCCAGCAGTGAACGGGGGATGGGCACAGATACGCAGTATTTT.

The CDR3 DNA reads as TGTGCCAGCCGGGGGTCGGGTGAAAAACTGTTTTTT. This codes for CASRGSGEKLFF. The gene calls are TRBV28 and TRBJ1-4, with a tentative D call TRBD1 (5 bases). Germline-derived CDR1 and CDR2 are MDHEN and SYDVKM. Trimming shortened V by 8 bases and J by 7 bases, and 11 bases separated the two germline ends. The CDR3 covers 12 residues.

This clone was picked up a small number of times. This rearrangement joins TRBV5-1 to TRBJ2-5; 8 positions agree with TRBD2. The CDR3 covers 15 residues. V lost 3 bases and J lost 4; bases outside the gene matches: 8. Germline CDR1 SGHRS, CDR2 YFSETQ. CDR3 sequence (DNA): TGCGCCAGCAGCTCGGGACTAGTCCTCAGAGAGACCCAGTACTTC. The encoded protein is CASSSGLVLRETQYF.

The chain joins TRBV5-1 to TRBJ2-3; 14 bases map to TRBD2. CDR1 is SGHRS and CDR2 is YFSETQ in the germline V gene. The length of the CDR3 is 18 residues. With V trimmed by 4 bases and J by 8 bases, 15 bases remained unmatched. The CDR3, as DNA: TGCGCCAGCAGCCCTGGGACTAGCGGGGGCGGTCCGGGTCGTACGCAGTATTTT. It translates to CASSPGTSGGGPGRTQYF.

The chain has TRBV2 and TRBJ2-7; D is ambiguous. CDR3 size: 12 residues. V lost 5 bases and J lost 3, with 8 bases in between. Looked up from germline, CDR1 is SNHLY and CDR2 is FYNNEI. This chain's CDR3 is CASSTEGYEQYF. For the CDR3, the DNA is TGTGCCAGCAGTACAGAAGGCTACGAGCAGTACTTC.

V and J are TRBV29-1 and TRBJ1-2; D unresolved. CDR1 and CDR2 (germline): SQVTM, ANQGSEA. V shed 5 bases and J shed 3 bases, with 7 bases lying between them. The CDR3 loop spans 11 amino acids. As DNA, the CDR3 is TGCAGCGTTTTGAGCGACTATGGCTACACCTTC. Its protein is CSVLSDYGYTF.

The chain uses TRBV27 and TRBJ2-7; 8 nucleotides align to TRBD1. V lost 1 base and J lost 7; bases outside the gene matches: 15. This CDR3 contains 17 residues. Germline assignment: CDR1 MNHEY and CDR2 SMNVEV (reference sequence). The CDR3 spells CASSLFASGTGRQEQYF. CDR3 nucleotide sequence: TGTGCCAGCAGTTTATTCGCCTCCGGGACAGGTCGGCAAGAGCAGTACTTC.

The V and J genes are TRBV7-8 and TRBJ2-2; TRBD1 matches at 8 bases. V gave up 5 bases and J gave up 7 bases; unmatched junction bases: 24. The CDR3 is 20 residues long. Germline loops: CDR1 SGHVS, CDR2 FQNEAQ. This CDR3 reads CASSGNFGAPRQGFGGELFF. DNA of the CDR3: TGTGCCAGCAGCGGGAATTTCGGGGCACCGAGACAGGGGTTCGGCGGGGAGCTGTTTTTT.

This chain connects TRBV5-1 to TRBJ2-5; 7 bases are a match to TRBD1. V was pared by 5 bases and J by 3 bases, with 7 bases of the junction left unmatched. Germline V gene data show CDR1 as SGHRS and CDR2 as YFSETQ. CDR3 length: 14 amino acids. The CDR3 spells CASSPMGQKETQYF. The CDR3 DNA reads as TGCGCCAGCAGTCCCATGGGACAGAAAGAGACCCAGTACTTC. Combining the CDR3 with reference TRBV5-1 and TRBJ2-5 gives the whole variable domain KAGVTQTPRYLIKTRGQQVTLSCSPISGHRSVSWYQQTPGQGLQFLFEYFSETQRNKGNFPGRFSGRQFSNSRSEMNVSTLELGDSALYLCASSPMGQKETQYFGPGTRLLVL.

The chain is built from TRBV27 and TRBJ1-2, with D hard to call. This CDR3 spans 16 amino acids. The germline V gene has CDR1 MNHEY and CDR2 SMNVEV (reference sequence). V was cut by 2 bases and J by 4 bases, with 17 bases left in between. As DNA, the CDR3 is TGTGCCAGCAGTTTAAGCGGCCGGGAGTCTGCCTATGGCTACACCTTC. Protein product: CASSLSGRESAYGYTF.

The chain links TRBV6-2 or TRBV6-3 to TRBJ1-6; D gene ambiguous. V lost 0 bases to trimming and J lost 6 bases, with 15 bases between them. The V gene's germline CDR1 is MNHEY and CDR2 SVGEGT. The CDR3 spans 17 residues. The CDR3 is CASSYSSRGSSNSPLHF. CDR3 nucleotide sequence: TGTGCCAGCAGTTACTCGAGTAGAGGATCTAGTAATTCACCCCTCCACTTT.

The V call is TRBV29-1, the J call TRBJ1-1; no definite D call. This CDR3 has 15 amino acids. The germline gives CDR1 SQVTM, CDR2 ANQGSEA. The V end lost 2 bases, the J end lost 1 base, and 14 bases lay between the germline ends. CDR3 loop: CSVETVRRTNTEAFF. The CDR3, as DNA: TGCAGCGTTGAAACGGTCAGGAGGACGAACACTGAAGCTTTCTTT.